This record covers a single TCR beta chain. Produced via immunoSEQ multiplex PCR; TCRdb's table is partial and in-frame only. The sample yields fewer than 55,000 clones, about four fifths seen once. The CDR3 has 15 amino acids. The germline gives CDR1 MNHEY, CDR2 SMNVEV (reference sequence). The V segment lost 11 bases and the J segment 3 bases; nucleotides outside the gene matches: 11. The sample is drawn from a study of OX40 agonist ivuxolimab in advanced cancers. This material consisted of CD4+ or CD8+ T cells sorted from blood, taken in a trial of the OX40 agonist ivuxolimab. The clonotype originates from an adult with an advanced solid tumor such as melanoma, head and neck, liver or kidney cancer. The chain joins TRBV27 to TRBJ2-1; 9 bases agree with TRBD2. Here the CDR3 reads CASSSGSYGYNEQFF. CDR3 nucleotide sequence: TGTGCCTCTAGTAGCGGGAGTTATGGCTACAATGAGCAGTTCTTC.